A selection of T cell receptor beta chains follows, all from one sample in a study of blood T cells in healthy people across ages. Using its own MiXCR run on the 5' RACE reads, TCRdb lists one record per CDR3 protein. The sample has 700,000 to 950,000 distinct CDR3 sequences, around 46% seen once. The sequenced sample consisted of blood. All receptors derive from a woman aged 55-70 years in good health. Both conserved end residues are part of each CDR3. A D gene is named only where the DNA matches it firmly. A row's size may be missing; if present it is once, few, many or a size class.

DNA: TGTGCCAGCAGCTCAACAGGGGGAGAGCAGTACTTC; CDR3: CASSSTGGEQYF; V: TRBV5-6; J: TRBJ2-7; size: few; D: TRBD1
DNA: TGTGCCAGCAGCCCAATGTCGGGCCCCTACGAGCAGTACTTC; CDR3: CASSPMSGPYEQYF; V: TRBV7-2; J: TRBJ2-7; size: NA; D: NA
DNA: TGTACCAGCAGCCAAACTCTGGACAGGGGGGCGTCAGATACGCAGTATTTT; CDR3: CTSSQTLDRGASDTQYF; V: TRBV4-2; J: TRBJ2-3; size: NA; D: TRBD1
DNA: TGCGCCGGCAGCTTGGGGACAGGGGGCCTGCAGCCCCAGCATTTT; CDR3: CAGSLGTGGLQPQHF; V: TRBV5-1; J: TRBJ1-5; size: NA; D: TRBD1
DNA: TGTGCCATCAGTGGCCCCGGGACTCCCCGCACAGATACGCAGTATTTT; CDR3: CAISGPGTPRTDTQYF; V: TRBV10-3; J: TRBJ2-3; size: NA; D: NA
DNA: TGCAGCGGCCTGCGGGGAGGCCTAGGAGATACGCAGTATTTT; CDR3: CSGLRGGLGDTQYF; V: TRBV29-1; J: TRBJ2-3; size: once; D: NA
DNA: TGCAGCGTCAAACAGGGGGCAACTAGCACAGATACGCAGTATTTT; CDR3: CSVKQGATSTDTQYF; V: TRBV29-1; J: TRBJ2-3; size: many; D: TRBD1
DNA: TGTGCTAGCAGCCAAGCGGCAGCAAACACTGAAGCTTTCTTT; CDR3: CASSQAAANTEAFF; V: TRBV3-1; J: TRBJ1-1; size: NA; D: NA
DNA: TGTGCCAGCAGCTTACAGGGCGGTACTAATGAAAAACTGTTTTTT; CDR3: CASSLQGGTNEKLFF; V: TRBV7-3; J: TRBJ1-4; size: NA; D: NA
DNA: TGTGTCATCAGACTAGCGGACACCTACAATGAGCAGTTCTTC; CDR3: CVIRLADTYNEQFF; V: TRBV28; J: TRBJ2-1; size: NA; D: TRBD2
DNA: TGTGCCAGCAGTCCGGAACTAGCGGGAATAAAGCAGTTCTTC; CDR3: CASSPELAGIKQFF; V: TRBV11-1; J: TRBJ2-1; size: NA; D: TRBD2
DNA: TGTGCCAGCACCCCACGGGAGGGCCGCCAAGAGACCCAGTACTTC; CDR3: CASTPREGRQETQYF; V: TRBV7-9; J: TRBJ2-5; size: NA; D: TRBD2
DNA: TGCGCCAGCAGCTTAAGCGGGGTCCCGTCCTACAATGAGCAGTACTTC; CDR3: CASSLSGVPSYNEQYF; V: TRBV5-1; J: TRBJ2-7; size: NA; D: TRBD2
DNA: TGCAGTGCGGCTAGCGGGACCCAAGAGACCCAGTACTTC; CDR3: CSAASGTQETQYF; V: TRBV20-1; J: TRBJ2-5; size: NA; D: TRBD2
DNA: TGCGCCAGCAGTTTTTCCGGGACAGAGAAGGATACGCAGTATTTT; CDR3: CASSFSGTEKDTQYF; V: TRBV5-1; J: TRBJ2-3; size: NA; D: TRBD1
DNA: TGCGCCAGCAGCTTGGTAGGGACTAGCGGGGGGGCGTCCTACAATGAGCAGTACTTC; CDR3: CASSLVGTSGGASYNEQYF; V: TRBV5-1; J: TRBJ2-7; size: NA; D: TRBD2
DNA: TGCGCCAGCAGCCAAGACTTCCGGGCCCCAGATAACTATGGCTACACCTTC; CDR3: CASSQDFRAPDNYGYTF; V: TRBV4-3; J: TRBJ1-2; size: few; D: NA
DNA: TGTGCCATCGGTGGATGGGCAGGGGAGGGTGATGGCTACACCTTC; CDR3: CAIGGWAGEGDGYTF; V: TRBV10-3; J: TRBJ1-2; size: few; D: NA
DNA: TGTGCCAGCAGCTACGGAGGGCGAGAGACCCAGTACTTC; CDR3: CASSYGGRETQYF; V: TRBV7-3; J: TRBJ2-5; size: few; D: NA
DNA: TGCAGTGCTCGACTAAACGTGGGTCGGCAGTTCTTC; CDR3: CSARLNVGRQFF; V: TRBV20-1; J: TRBJ2-1; size: NA; D: NA